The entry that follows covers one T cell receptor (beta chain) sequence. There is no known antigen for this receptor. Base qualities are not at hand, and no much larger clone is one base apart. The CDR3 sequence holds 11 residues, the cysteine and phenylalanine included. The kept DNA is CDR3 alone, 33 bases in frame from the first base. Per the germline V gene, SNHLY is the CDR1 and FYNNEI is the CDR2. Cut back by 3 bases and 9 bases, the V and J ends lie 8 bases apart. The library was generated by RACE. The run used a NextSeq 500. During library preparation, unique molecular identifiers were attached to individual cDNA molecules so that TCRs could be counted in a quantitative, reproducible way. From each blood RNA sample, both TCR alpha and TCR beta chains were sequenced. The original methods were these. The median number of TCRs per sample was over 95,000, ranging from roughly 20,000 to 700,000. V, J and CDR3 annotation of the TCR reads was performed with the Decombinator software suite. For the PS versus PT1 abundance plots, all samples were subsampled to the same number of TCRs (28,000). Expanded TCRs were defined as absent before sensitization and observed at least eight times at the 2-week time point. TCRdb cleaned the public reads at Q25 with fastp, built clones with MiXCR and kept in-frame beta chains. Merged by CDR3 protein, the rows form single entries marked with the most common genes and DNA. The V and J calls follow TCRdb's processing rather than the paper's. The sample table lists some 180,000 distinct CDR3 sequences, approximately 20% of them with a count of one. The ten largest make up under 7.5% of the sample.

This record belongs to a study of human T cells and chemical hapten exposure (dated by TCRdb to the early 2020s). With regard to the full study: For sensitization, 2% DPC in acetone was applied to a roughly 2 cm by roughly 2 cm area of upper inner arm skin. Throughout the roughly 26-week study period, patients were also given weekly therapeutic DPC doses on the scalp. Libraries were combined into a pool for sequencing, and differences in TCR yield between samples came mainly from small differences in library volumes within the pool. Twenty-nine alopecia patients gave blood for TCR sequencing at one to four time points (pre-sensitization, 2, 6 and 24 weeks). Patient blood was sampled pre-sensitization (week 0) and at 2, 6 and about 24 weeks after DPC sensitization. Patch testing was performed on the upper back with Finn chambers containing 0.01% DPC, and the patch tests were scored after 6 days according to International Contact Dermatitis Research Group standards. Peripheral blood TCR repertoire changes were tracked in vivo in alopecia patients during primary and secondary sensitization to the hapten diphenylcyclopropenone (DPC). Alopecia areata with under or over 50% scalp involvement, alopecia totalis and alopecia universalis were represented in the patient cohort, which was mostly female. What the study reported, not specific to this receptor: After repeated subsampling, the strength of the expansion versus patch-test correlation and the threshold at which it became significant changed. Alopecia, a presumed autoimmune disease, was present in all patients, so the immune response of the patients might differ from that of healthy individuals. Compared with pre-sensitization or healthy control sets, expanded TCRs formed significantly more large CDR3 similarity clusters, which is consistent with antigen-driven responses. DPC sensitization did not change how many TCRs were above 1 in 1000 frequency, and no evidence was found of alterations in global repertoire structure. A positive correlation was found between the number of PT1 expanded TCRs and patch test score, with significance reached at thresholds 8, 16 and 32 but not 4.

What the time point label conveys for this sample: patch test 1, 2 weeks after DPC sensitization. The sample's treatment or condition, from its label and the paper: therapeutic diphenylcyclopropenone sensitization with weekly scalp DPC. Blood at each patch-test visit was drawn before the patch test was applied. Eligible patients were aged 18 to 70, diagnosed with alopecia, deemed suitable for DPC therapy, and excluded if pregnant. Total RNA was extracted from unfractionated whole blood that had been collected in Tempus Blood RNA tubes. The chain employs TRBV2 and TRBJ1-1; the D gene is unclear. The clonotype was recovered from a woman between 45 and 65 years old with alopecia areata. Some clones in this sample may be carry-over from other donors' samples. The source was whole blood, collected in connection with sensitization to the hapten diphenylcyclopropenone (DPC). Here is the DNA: TGTGCCAGCAGTGACGAAGGGAAAGCTTTCTTT. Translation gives CASSDEGKAFF.